The 25 T cell receptor beta chains given below trace back to one sample, sequenced in a study of OX40 agonist ivuxolimab in advanced cancers. Repertoires were generated with immunoSEQ multiplex PCR, while TCRdb's copy carries only in-frame clones and drops some. The sample lists around 86,000 clones; 89% were seen once. Sample: CD4+ or CD8+ T cells sorted from blood, taken in a trial of the OX40 agonist ivuxolimab. Receptors were obtained from an adult with an advanced solid tumor such as melanoma, head and neck, liver or kidney cancer.

The rearrangement links TRBV29-1 to TRBJ1-5; a weak D match, TRBD1 (5 bases). Germline V gene lookup returns CDR1 SQVTM and CDR2 ANQGSEA. This CDR3 has 13 residues. V lost 4 bases and J lost 0, with 7 bases in between. The CDR3 protein is CSVVDTSNQPQHF. In DNA form, the CDR3 reads TGCAGCGTTGTGGACACTAGCAATCAGCCCCAGCATTTT. The variable domain in full, with the rest retrieved from reference TRBV29-1 and TRBJ1-5, is SAVISQKPSRDICQRGTSLTIQCQVDSQVTMMFWYRQQPGQSLTLIATANQGSEATYESGFVIDKFPISRPNLTFSTLTVSNMSPEDSSIYLCSVVDTSNQPQHFGDGTRLSIL.

This chain connects TRBV6-6 to TRBJ2-7; 11 bases are shared with TRBD2. The germline gives CDR1 MNHNY, CDR2 SVGAGI (reference sequence). The trim removed 7 bases at V and 0 bases at J, leaving 5 bases unmatched. The CDR3 spans 15 residues. CDR3 bases: TGTGCCAGCAACTCCCTAGCGGGAGGCTCCTACGAGCAGTACTTC. This sequence encodes CASNSLAGGSYEQYF.

The chain carries TRBV2 and TRBJ2-1; D is tentatively TRBD1 or TRBD2 (5 bases each). The CDR3 is 14 amino acids. Germline lookup yields CDR1 SNHLY and CDR2 FYNNEI. Trimming pared 1 base from V and 9 bases from J, leaving 13 bases between. The DNA for the CDR3 is TGTGCCAGCAGTGAAGAATCAGGGCGGGTTGAGCAGTTCTTC. This translates into CASSEESGRVEQFF.

CDR3 protein: CASSDPGRLSTGELFF. The CDR3 DNA reads TGTGCCAGCAGTGACCCGGGACGGCTTAGTACCGGGGAGCTGTTTTTT. The chain has TRBV6-1 and TRBJ2-2; perhaps D is TRBD1 or TRBD2 (5 bases each). Germline V gene sequence: CDR1 MNHNS, CDR2 SASEGT. The CDR3 consists of 16 residues. The ends were cut back, 3 bases at V and 5 bases at J, with 16 bases in the middle.

The table lists this clone with a count of one. The chain has TRBV5-5 and TRBJ1-3, with D perhaps matching TRBD1 (6 bases). Between the trimmed V and J ends, which lost 0 bases and 0 bases, there was a span of 7 bases. The CDR3 extends over 15 amino acids. Germline CDR1 is SGHKS and CDR2 is YYEKEE (reference sequence). CDR3 residues: CASSLGGRSGNTIYF. The CDR3 nucleotides are TGTGCCAGCAGCTTGGGGGGGCGCTCTGGAAACACCATATATTTT.

The rearrangement uses TRBV27 and TRBJ1-5; 9 bases are a match to TRBD1. The ends lost 4 bases at V and 4 bases at J; junction bases unmatched: 5. CDR1 is MNHEY, CDR2 SMNVEV, per germline (reference sequence). This CDR3 contains 15 residues. DNA for the CDR3: TGTGCCAGCAGTTGGCCAGGGACAGGGAATCAGCCCCAGCATTTT. Translation: CASSWPGTGNQPQHF.

V is TRBV7-2 and J is TRBJ1-5, with TRBD1 as a possible D gene (6 bases). The length of the CDR3 is 13 residues. The ends were cut back, 5 bases at V and 6 bases at J, with 11 bases in the middle. Germline values: CDR1 SGHTA, CDR2 FQGNSA. The CDR3 loop reads CASSRGGSQPQHF. CDR3 nucleotide sequence: TGTGCCAGCAGCAGGGGGGGTTCTCAGCCCCAGCATTTT.

The chain carries TRBV7-9 and TRBJ2-3; the match to TRBD2 covers 16 bases. Losses at the gene ends were 1 base for V and 5 bases for J; bases not matched to a gene: 6. CDR3 length: 18 amino acids. The V gene's germline CDR1 is SEHNR and CDR2 FQNEAQ (reference sequence). CDR3 loop: CASSLGGTSGRAGDTQYF. CDR3 nucleotide sequence: TGTGCCAGCAGCTTAGGGGGGACTAGCGGGAGGGCGGGAGATACGCAGTATTTT.

This sequence joins TRBV2 and TRBJ2-2; D assignment may be TRBD1 or TRBD2 (7 bases each). There are 14 residues in the CDR3. The germline V gene encodes CDR1 SNHLY and CDR2 FYNNEI. V shed 5 bases and J shed 4 bases, with 11 bases lying between them. In DNA form, the CDR3 reads TGTGCCAGCAGTACCAGGGGGGGCACCGGGGAGCTGTTTTTT. Protein product: CASSTRGGTGELFF.

The chain uses TRBV6-5 and TRBJ2-5, with D perhaps assigned TRBD1 or TRBD2 (7 bases each). The CDR3 spans 14 residues. CDR1 and CDR2 from the germline V gene are MNHEY and SVGAGI. Trimming stripped 6 bases from V and 4 bases from J, with 15 bases between. The CDR3 DNA follows: TGTGCCAGCAGGGGGGAGGGGGCTGGAGAGACCCAGTACTTC. Its translation is CASRGEGAGETQYF.

The chain is built from TRBV11-3 and TRBJ1-1, with 8 bases aligning to TRBD1. The CDR3 is 13 amino acids. The germline V gene encodes CDR1 SGHNT and CDR2 YENEEA. V gave up 0 bases and J gave up 6 bases; unmatched junction bases: 0. CDR3 region: CASSLEDRAEAFF. In nucleotides, the CDR3 is TGTGCCAGCAGCTTAGAGGACAGGGCTGAAGCTTTCTTT.

V and J are TRBV25-1 and TRBJ2-3; the D is unclear. Between the trimmed V and J ends, which lost 6 bases and 0 bases, there was a span of 7 bases. The germline CDR1 and CDR2 sequences are MGHDK and SYGVNS. CDR3 length: 13 residues. This CDR3 reads CASSFQSTDTQYF. Here the CDR3 DNA reads TGTGCCAGCAGCTTCCAGAGCACAGATACGCAGTATTTT.

The chain couples TRBV7-2 to TRBJ2-1; the match to TRBD2 covers 12 bases. V shed 0 bases, J shed 5 bases, and the junction held 5 bases outside the gene matches. This CDR3 comprises 17 residues. Looked up from germline, CDR1 is SGHTA and CDR2 is FQGNSA. DNA of the CDR3: TGTGCCAGCAGCTTAGCCGGGCTAGCGGGAGGGCACAATGAGCAGTTCTTC. It translates to CASSLAGLAGGHNEQFF.

This chain uses TRBV2 with TRBJ1-1, with TRBD1 identical over 10 bases. Germline CDR1 SNHLY, CDR2 FYNNEI. The CDR3 is made up of 15 amino acids. Trimming removed 7 bases from V and 5 bases from J; junction bases left unmatched: 10. CDR3 sequence reads: CASKERDRGGTEAFF. As DNA, the CDR3 is TGTGCCAGCAAAGAACGGGACAGGGGTGGGACTGAAGCTTTCTTT.

This clone was seen a single time. This chain links TRBV7-2 with TRBJ1-1, with TRBD1 matching over 8 bases. CDR3 length equals 18 residues. With V trimmed by 3 bases and J by 4 bases, 16 bases remained unmatched. In germline, CDR1 is SGHTA, CDR2 FQGNSA. The CDR3, as DNA: TGTGCCAGCAGCTTTCTAACCGGACAGGGTGGGAGAGGCACTGAAGCTTTCTTT. Its protein is CASSFLTGQGGRGTEAFF.

The V gene is TRBV11-2, the J gene TRBJ2-5; TRBD1 or TRBD2 may be the D gene (5 bases each). V dropped 8 bases and J dropped 4 bases, with 14 bases sitting between them. Germline CDR1 is SGHAT and CDR2 is FQNNGV. This CDR3 contains 13 residues. For the CDR3, the DNA is TGTGCCAGCGGGAGAGGGGTGGGAGAGACCCAGTACTTC. Amino acid sequence: CASGRGVGETQYF.

The chain carries TRBV4-3 and TRBJ1-5; D is possibly TRBD1 (5 bases). CDR1 is LGHNA, CDR2 YSLEER, per germline. V gave up 0 bases and J gave up 0 bases, with 6 bases separating them. The CDR3 length is 15 residues. The CDR3: CASSQDGGSNQPQHF. The CDR3 DNA sequence: TGCGCCAGCAGCCAAGATGGGGGTAGCAATCAGCCCCAGCATTTT.

The chain has TRBV7-9 and TRBJ2-7, with 7 bases fitting TRBD2. V lost 1 base, J lost 0 bases, and 9 bases stayed unmatched. Germline V gives CDR1 SEHNR, CDR2 FQNEAQ (reference sequence). This CDR3 contains 17 residues. The DNA of the CDR3 is TGTGCCAGCAGCTTAGACCCCTTTACTAGCGCCTCCTACGAGCAGTACTTC. Its translation: CASSLDPFTSASYEQYF.

The chain carries TRBV27 and TRBJ2-1; 11 nucleotides align to TRBD2. V lost 6 bases and J lost 6; bases outside the gene matches: 4. CDR1 is MNHEY and CDR2 is SMNVEV in the germline V gene (reference sequence). The CDR3 is 14 residues long. The CDR3 protein is CASRDSGRGNEQFF. The CDR3 DNA reads as TGTGCCAGCAGGGATAGCGGGAGGGGCAATGAGCAGTTCTTC.

The chain uses TRBV9 and TRBJ1-1; tentative D call: TRBD1 (5 bases). Trimming shortened V by 3 bases and J by 6 bases, and 12 bases separated the two germline ends. The CDR3 length is 13 residues. Looked up from germline, CDR1 is SGDLS and CDR2 is YYNGEE. CDR3 DNA sequence: TGTGCCAGCAGCGGACTGGGGGGGGCTGAAGCTTTCTTT. Protein: CASSGLGGAEAFF.

This sequence joins TRBV28 and TRBJ2-5; 12 positions match TRBD1. The germline V gene encodes CDR1 MDHEN and CDR2 SYDVKM. The V gene end was trimmed by 10 bases and the J gene end by 6 bases; junction bases not matched to a gene: 9. The CDR3 covers 14 residues. The CDR3 reads CATGGQGAFQTQYF. CDR3 nucleotide sequence: TGTGCCACGGGGGGACAGGGGGCGTTTCAGACCCAGTACTTC.

V gene TRBV6-5 combines with J gene TRBJ1-4; no clear D gene. This CDR3 is 14 amino acids long. Trimming took 7 bases from V and 0 from J, leaving 9 bases between them. Germline V lookup: CDR1 MNHEY, CDR2 SVGAGI. CDR3 nucleotides: TGTGCCAGCACCCGCCATGCAACTAATGAAAAACTGTTTTTT. This codes for CASTRHATNEKLFF.

The chain carries TRBV28 and TRBJ2-4; tentatively, D is TRBD2 (6 bases). CDR1 is MDHEN and CDR2 is SYDVKM in the germline V gene. Between the trimmed V and J ends, which lost 3 bases and 6 bases, there was a span of 24 bases. The CDR3 is 18 residues long. The CDR3 nucleotides are TGTGCCAGCAGTTTCGGACCCCGGGACTCCGTGGGGAGAAACATTCAGTACTTC. Translated: CASSFGPRDSVGRNIQYF. The whole variable domain, filled in from reference TRBV28 and TRBJ2-4, reads DVKVTQSSRYLVKRTGEKVFLECVQDMDHENMFWYRQDPGLGLRLIYFSYDVKMKEKGDIPEGYSVSREKKERFSLILESASTNQTSMYLCASSFGPRDSVGRNIQYFGAGTRLSVL.

J is TRBJ2-3 and V is TRBV9; D is uncertain. CDR1 is SGDLS and CDR2 is YYNGEE in the germline V gene. This CDR3 spans 15 amino acids. V was shortened by 0 bases and J by 0 bases, with 8 bases between the two germline ends. The CDR3 DNA reads as TGTGCCAGCAGCGTAGGTTTTAGGAGCACAGATACGCAGTATTTT. Translation gives CASSVGFRSTDTQYF.

The chain recombines TRBV29-1 with TRBJ2-5, with D perhaps TRBD2 (6 bases). The CDR3 has 14 amino acids. V lost 4 bases, J lost 0 bases, and 12 bases lay in between. The germline CDR1 and CDR2 sequences are SQVTM and ANQGSEA. CDR3 nucleotides: TGCAGCGTTGGTGCGGGATGGGACCAAGAGACCCAGTACTTC. Encoded protein: CSVGAGWDQETQYF.